This TCR beta chain was observed in a study of cytomegalovirus exposure and HLA in healthy donors. Study-wide findings and caveats: Immune exposure information comprised only CMV serostatus. It was in a later analysis that TCR association rates were seen to vary by HLA locus, highest for DRB1 and lowest for HLA-C. Earlier results showed most TCR beta V segments being productive about 87% or about 30% of the time.

Germline V gene sequence: CDR1 MGHDK, CDR2 SYGVNS. V trimming: 2 bases; J trimming: 5 bases; junction bases outside the gene matches: 4. The CDR3 loop spans 15 amino acids. The PCR used 60 Vbeta and 13 Jbeta primers. Sequenced by immunoSEQ multiplex PCR; TCRdb stores in-frame clones only, minus some. Seen in this sample are 65,000 to 85,000 clones; the ten most common clones hold approximately 1.6%. Note on this clone: Its antigen is currently unknown.

This chain uses TRBV25-1 with TRBJ2-5; 11 bases align to TRBD2. Material for sequencing was PBMCs. The clonotype comes from a woman aged 60 to 75 in good health and CMV-seronegative. This chain's CDR3 is CASSEASGRSETQYF. In DNA form, the CDR3 reads TGTGCCAGCAGTGAAGCTAGCGGGAGGTCGGAGACCCAGTACTTC.